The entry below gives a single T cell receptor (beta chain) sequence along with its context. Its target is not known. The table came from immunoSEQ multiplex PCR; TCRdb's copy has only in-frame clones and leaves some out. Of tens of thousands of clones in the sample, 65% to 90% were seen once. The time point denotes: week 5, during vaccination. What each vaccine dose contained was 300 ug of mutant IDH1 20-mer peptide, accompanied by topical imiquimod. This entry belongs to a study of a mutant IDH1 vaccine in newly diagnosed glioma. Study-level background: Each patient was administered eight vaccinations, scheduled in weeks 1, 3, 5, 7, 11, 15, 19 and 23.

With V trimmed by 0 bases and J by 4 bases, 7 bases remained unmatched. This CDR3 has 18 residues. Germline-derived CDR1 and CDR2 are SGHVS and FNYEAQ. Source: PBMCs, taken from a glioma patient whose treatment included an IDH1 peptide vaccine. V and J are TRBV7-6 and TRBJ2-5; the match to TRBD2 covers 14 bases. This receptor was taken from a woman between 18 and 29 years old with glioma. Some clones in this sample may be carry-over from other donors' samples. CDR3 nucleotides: TGTGCCAGCAGCTTAGCGAGACTAGCGGGAGGGATACGAGAGACCCAGTACTTC. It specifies CASSLARLAGGIRETQYF.